This T cell receptor (beta chain) originates from a study of OX40 agonist ivuxolimab in advanced cancers. Data came from immunoSEQ multiplex PCR; TCRdb stores just in-frame clones and leaves some out. The sample includes 84,000 or so clones, 94% of them seen just once. Patients were excluded for autoimmune disease history or systemic immunosuppression. CDR1 LGHNA and CDR2 YSLEER come from the germline V gene. The CDR3 is 15 residues long. Trimming removed 1 base at V and 0 bases at J, with 7 bases between. This TCR was sampled from an adult with an advanced solid tumor such as melanoma, head and neck, liver or kidney cancer. The sequencing used CD4+ or CD8+ T cells sorted from blood, collected in a trial of the OX40 agonist ivuxolimab. The genes are TRBV4-3 and TRBJ2-1; unclear D gene. This CDR3 is CASSQGRSSYNEQFF. CDR3 sequence (DNA): TGCGCCAGCAGCCAAGGGCGGAGCTCCTACAATGAGCAGTTCTTC.